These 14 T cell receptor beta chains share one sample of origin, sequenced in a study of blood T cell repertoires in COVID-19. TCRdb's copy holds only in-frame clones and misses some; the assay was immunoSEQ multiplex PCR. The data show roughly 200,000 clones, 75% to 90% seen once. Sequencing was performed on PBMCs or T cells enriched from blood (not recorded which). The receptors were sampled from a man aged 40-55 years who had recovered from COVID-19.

The CDR3 protein is CASSSRLGTTDTQYF. In DNA form, the CDR3 reads TGTGCCAGCAGCTCTAGACTAGGCACCACAGATACGCAGTATTTT. This chain connects TRBV7-9 to TRBJ2-3; D may be TRBD2 (6 bases). The CDR3 is 15 amino acids. Trimming pared 4 bases from V and 2 bases from J, leaving 13 bases between. Germline-derived CDR1 and CDR2 are SEHNR and FQNEAQ (reference sequence).

The CDR3 spells CSGTTGLNSGYTF. The CDR3 DNA sequence: TGCAGCGGAACGACAGGGTTGAATAGTGGCTACACCTTC. The chain couples TRBV29-1 to TRBJ1-2; 7 nucleotides match TRBD1. After removal of 7 bases from V and 7 bases from J, the junction contained 12 bases not matched to a gene. The germline CDR1 and CDR2 sequences are SQVTM and ANQGSEA. The CDR3 consists of 13 residues. Supplemented by reference TRBV29-1 and TRBJ1-2, the full variable domain reads SAVISQKPSRDICQRGTSLTIQCQVDSQVTMMFWYRQQPGQSLTLIATANQGSEATYESGFVIDKFPISRPNLTFSTLTVSNMSPEDSSIYLCSGTTGLNSGYTFGSGTRLTVV.

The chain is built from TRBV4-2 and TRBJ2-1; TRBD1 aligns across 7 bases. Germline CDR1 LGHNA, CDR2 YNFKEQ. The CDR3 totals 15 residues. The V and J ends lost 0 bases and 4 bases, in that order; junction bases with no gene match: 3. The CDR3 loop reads CASSQERQGYNEQFF. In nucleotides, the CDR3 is TGTGCCAGCAGCCAAGAAAGACAGGGATACAATGAGCAGTTCTTC.

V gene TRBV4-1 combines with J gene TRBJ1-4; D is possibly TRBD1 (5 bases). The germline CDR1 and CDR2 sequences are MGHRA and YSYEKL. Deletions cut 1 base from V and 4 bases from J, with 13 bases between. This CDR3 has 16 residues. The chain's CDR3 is CASSQVSRGVNEKLFF. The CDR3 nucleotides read TGCGCCAGCAGCCAAGTCAGTAGGGGCGTTAATGAAAAACTGTTTTTT.

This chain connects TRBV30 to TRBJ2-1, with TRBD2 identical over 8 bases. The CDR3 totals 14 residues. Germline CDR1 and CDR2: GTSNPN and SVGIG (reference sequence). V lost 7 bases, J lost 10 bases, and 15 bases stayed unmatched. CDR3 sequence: CASTPGTRVGEQFF. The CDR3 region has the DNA TGTGCCTCCACCCCCGGGACTAGAGTAGGGGAGCAGTTCTTC.

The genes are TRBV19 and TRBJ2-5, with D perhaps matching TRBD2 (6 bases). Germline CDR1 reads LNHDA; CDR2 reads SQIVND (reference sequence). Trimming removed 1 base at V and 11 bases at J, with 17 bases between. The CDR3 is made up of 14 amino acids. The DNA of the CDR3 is TGTGCCAGTAGTATAGGACAGCTTTTCGGGGGTCAGTACTTC. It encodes CASSIGQLFGGQYF.

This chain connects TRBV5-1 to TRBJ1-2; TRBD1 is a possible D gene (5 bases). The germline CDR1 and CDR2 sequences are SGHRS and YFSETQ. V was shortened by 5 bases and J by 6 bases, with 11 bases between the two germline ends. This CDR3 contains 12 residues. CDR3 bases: TGCGCCAGCAGATCAGGGCAAGATGGCTACACCTTC. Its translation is CASRSGQDGYTF.

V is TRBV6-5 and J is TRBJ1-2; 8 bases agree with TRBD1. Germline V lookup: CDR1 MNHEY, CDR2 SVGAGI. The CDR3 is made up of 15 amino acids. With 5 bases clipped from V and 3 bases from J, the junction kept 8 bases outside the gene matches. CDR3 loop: CASSPSDRVDYGYTF. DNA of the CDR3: TGTGCCAGCAGTCCGTCGGACAGGGTTGACTATGGCTACACCTTC.

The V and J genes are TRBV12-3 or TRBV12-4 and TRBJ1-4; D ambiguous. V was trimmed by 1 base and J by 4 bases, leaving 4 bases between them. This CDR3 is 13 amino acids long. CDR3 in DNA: TGTGCCAGCAGTTTAGGACTTAATGAAAAACTGTTTTTT. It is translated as CASSLGLNEKLFF.

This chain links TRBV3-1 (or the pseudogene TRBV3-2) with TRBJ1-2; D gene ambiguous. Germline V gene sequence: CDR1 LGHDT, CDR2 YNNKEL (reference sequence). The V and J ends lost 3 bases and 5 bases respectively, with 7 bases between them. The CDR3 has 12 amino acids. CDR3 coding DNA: TGTGCCAGCAGCCAGGCAAGTTATGGCTACACCTTC. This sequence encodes CASSQASYGYTF.

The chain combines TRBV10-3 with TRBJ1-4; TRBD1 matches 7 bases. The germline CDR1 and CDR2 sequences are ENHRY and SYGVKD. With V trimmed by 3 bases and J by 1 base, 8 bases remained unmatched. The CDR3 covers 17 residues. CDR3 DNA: TGTGCCATCAGTGACAGGGGGAGAGGGAGAACTAATGAAAAACTGTTTTTT. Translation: CAISDRGRGRTNEKLFF.

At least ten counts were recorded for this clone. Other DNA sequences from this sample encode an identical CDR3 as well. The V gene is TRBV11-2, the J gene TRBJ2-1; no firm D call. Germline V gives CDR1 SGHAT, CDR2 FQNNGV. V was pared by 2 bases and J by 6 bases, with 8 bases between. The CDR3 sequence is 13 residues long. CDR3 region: CASSLYPGNEQFF. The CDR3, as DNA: TGTGCCAGCAGCTTATACCCAGGCAATGAGCAGTTCTTC. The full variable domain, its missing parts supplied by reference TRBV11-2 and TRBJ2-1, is EAGVAQSPRYKIIEKRQSVAFWCNPISGHATLYWYQQILGQGPKLLIQFQNNGVVDDSQLPKDRFSAERLKGVDSTLKIQPAKLEDSAVYLCASSLYPGNEQFFGPGTRLTVL.

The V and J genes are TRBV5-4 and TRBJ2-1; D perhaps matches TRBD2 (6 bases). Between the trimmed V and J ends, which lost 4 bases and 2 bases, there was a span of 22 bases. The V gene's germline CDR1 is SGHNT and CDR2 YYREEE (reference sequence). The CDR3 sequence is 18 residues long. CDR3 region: CASSLGGGGKIAYNEQFF. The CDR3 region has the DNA TGTGCCAGCAGCCTTGGGGGAGGAGGGAAGATCGCCTACAATGAGCAGTTCTTC.

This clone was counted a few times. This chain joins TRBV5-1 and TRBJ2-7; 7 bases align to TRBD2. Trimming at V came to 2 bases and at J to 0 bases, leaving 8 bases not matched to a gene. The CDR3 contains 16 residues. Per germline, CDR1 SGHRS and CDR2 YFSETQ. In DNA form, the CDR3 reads TGCGCCAGCAGCTTCCGCGGGGGAGGGAGCTCCTACGAGCAGTACTTC. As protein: CASSFRGGGSSYEQYF. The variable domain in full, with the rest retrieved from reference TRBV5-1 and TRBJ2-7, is KAGVTQTPRYLIKTRGQQVTLSCSPISGHRSVSWYQQTPGQGLQFLFEYFSETQRNKGNFPGRFSGRQFSNSRSEMNVSTLELGDSALYLCASSFRGGGSSYEQYFGPGTRLTVT.